The 17 T cell receptor beta chains listed next were all sequenced from one sample in a study of T cells after yellow fever vaccination. TCRdb redid the calling of the 5' RACE reads with MiXCR, one entry per CDR3 protein. Found here are some 240,000 distinct CDR3 sequences, roughly 3% of them singletons; the top ten hold 3.2%. The sequencing here drew on CD4+ T cells sorted from PBMCs, taken 10 days after the yellow fever booster vaccination. These receptors all come from a man aged 18-30 years who received the YFV17D yellow fever vaccine.

This clonotype was counted at least ten times. This chain joins TRBV6-2 or TRBV6-3 and TRBJ2-7, with D perhaps being TRBD1 or TRBD2 (6 bases each). CDR1 and CDR2 from the germline V gene are MNHEY and SVGEGT. This CDR3 spans 14 amino acids. Trimming removed 7 bases from V and 2 bases from J, with 15 bases in between. The CDR3 loop is CASTLRGVTYEQYV. The CDR3 nucleotides are TGTGCCAGCACCCTAAGGGGGGTAACCTACGAGCAGTACGTC.

This clonotype was seen a few times. CDR3 protein: CASSFDRVGEQYF. The CDR3 nucleotides are TGTGCCAGCAGCTTCGACAGGGTAGGAGAGCAGTACTTC. V and J are TRBV11-2 and TRBJ2-7; 7 bases are a match to TRBD1. V lost 3 bases and J lost 7; bases outside the gene matches: 6. In germline, CDR1 is SGHAT, CDR2 FQNNGV. This CDR3 comprises 13 residues.

The table lists this clonotype with many counts. The chain couples TRBV12-3 or TRBV12-4 to TRBJ1-2; D is undetermined. Trimming removed 8 bases from V and 4 bases from J, with 14 bases in between. The CDR3 runs 13 residues. In nucleotides, the CDR3 is TGTGCCAGCCGATTACCAACCACCTATGGCTACACCTTC. This encodes CASRLPTTYGYTF.

This clonotype was detected a few times. The chain has TRBV5-1 and TRBJ1-3; 8 bases align to TRBD1. The length of the CDR3 is 16 residues. V shed 5 bases and J 0 bases; nucleotides not matched to a gene: 7. Germline assignment: CDR1 SGHRS and CDR2 YFSETQ. The CDR3 protein is CASRPQGASSGNTIYF. CDR3 bases: TGCGCCAGCAGACCGCAGGGGGCGAGCTCTGGAAACACCATATATTTT. The variable domain in full, completed from reference TRBV5-1 and TRBJ1-3, reads KAGVTQTPRYLIKTRGQQVTLSCSPISGHRSVSWYQQTPGQGLQFLFEYFSETQRNKGNFPGRFSGRQFSNSRSEMNVSTLELGDSALYLCASRPQGASSGNTIYFGEGSWLTVV.

As to this clonotype: A much larger clone lies a single base off, so this may be a read error. The rearrangement joins TRBV29-1 to TRBJ1-1, with TRBD1 matching over 11 bases. This CDR3 has 14 residues. CDR1 SQVTM and CDR2 ANQGSEA come from the germline V gene. After removal of 3 bases from V and 4 bases from J, the junction contained 4 bases not matched to a gene. The CDR3: CSVDEGQGGTEAFF. DNA for the CDR3: TGCAGCGTTGACGAGGGACAGGGGGGCACTGAAGCTTTCTTT. Full variable domain (remainder filled in from reference TRBV29-1 and TRBJ1-1): SAVISQKPSRDICQRGTSLTIQCQVDSQVTMMFWYRQQPGQSLTLIATANQGSEATYESGFVIDKFPISRPNLTFSTLTVSNMSPEDSSIYLCSVDEGQGGTEAFFGQGTRLTVV.

The J gene is TRBJ1-3, the V gene TRBV20-1; 9 bases fit TRBD1. J was trimmed by 3 bases and V by 4 bases; bases with no gene match: 4. CDR3 length: 14 amino acids. Per the germline V gene, CDR1 is DFQATT and CDR2 is SNEGSKA (reference sequence). The DNA for the CDR3 is TGCAGTGCTACGACGGGACAGGGTGGAAACACCATATATTTT. Translation: CSATTGQGGNTIYF.

This clonotype appeared a few times. The chain uses TRBV20-1 and TRBJ1-1, with 7 positions matching TRBD1. Germline assignment: CDR1 DFQATT and CDR2 SNEGSKA (reference sequence). V shed 4 bases, J shed 5 bases, and the junction held 7 bases outside the gene matches. The CDR3 sequence is 13 residues long. The CDR3 nucleotides are TGCAGTGCTACAGGGGGGTGGTTTACTGAAGCTTTCTTT. Translation gives CSATGGWFTEAFF.

This clonotype appeared a few times. The rearrangement links TRBV5-6 to TRBJ2-7; weak D call: TRBD1 (6 bases). The germline CDR1 and CDR2 sequences are SGHDT and YYEEEE. V was pared by 4 bases and J by 2 bases, with 13 bases between. This CDR3 contains 14 residues. The CDR3 DNA follows: TGTGCCAGCAGCCAACAGGGATCAACCTACGAGCAGTACGTC. As protein: CASSQQGSTYEQYV.

The chain joins TRBV5-1 to TRBJ2-1; 8 bases agree with TRBD1. Trimming took 3 bases from V and 7 from J; bases not matched to a gene: 6. The CDR3 covers 14 residues. Germline CDR1 and CDR2: SGHRS and YFSETQ. The chain's CDR3 is CASSYGQGGNEQFF. The CDR3 region has the DNA TGCGCCAGCAGCTATGGACAGGGTGGGAATGAGCAGTTCTTC. The variable domain in full, with the rest retrieved from reference TRBV5-1 and TRBJ2-1, is KAGVTQTPRYLIKTRGQQVTLSCSPISGHRSVSWYQQTPGQGLQFLFEYFSETQRNKGNFPGRFSGRQFSNSRSEMNVSTLELGDSALYLCASSYGQGGNEQFFGPGTRLTVL.

The V call is TRBV12-3 or TRBV12-4, the J call TRBJ2-1; 12 bases fit TRBD2. V dropped 3 bases and J dropped 10; count of bases not matched to a gene: 4. This CDR3 has 14 residues. This chain's CDR3 is CASSLLAGGPEQFF. The CDR3 nucleotides are TGTGCCAGCAGTTTGCTAGCGGGGGGGCCAGAGCAGTTCTTC.

This clonotype was observed a handful of times. The chain links TRBV5-1 to TRBJ1-5; D gene ambiguous. CDR1 and CDR2 (germline): SGHRS, YFSETQ. This CDR3 is 15 amino acids long. V was cut by 0 bases and J by 1 base, with 8 bases left in between. The CDR3 is CASSLAPGSNQPQHF. CDR3 coding DNA: TGCGCCAGCAGCTTGGCCCCTGGGAGCAATCAGCCCCAGCATTTT.

This clonotype was seen only a few times. The genes are TRBV12-3 or TRBV12-4 and TRBJ2-2; 7 bases are a match to TRBD2. The CDR3 consists of 14 residues. With 3 bases clipped from V and 6 bases from J, the junction kept 4 bases outside the gene matches. The CDR3 here is CASSLRAGPGELFF. CDR3 nucleotides: TGTGCCAGCAGTTTGAGAGCGGGGCCCGGGGAGCTGTTTTTT.

This clonotype has more than one count but fewer than ten. The rearrangement joins TRBV20-1 to TRBJ1-5; unclear D gene. Germline CDR1 is DFQATT and CDR2 is SNEGSKA (reference sequence). The CDR3 loop spans 14 amino acids. Trimming left V 0 bases short and J 0 bases short, with 6 bases between. CDR3 coding DNA: TGCAGTGCTAGAGATGTGAATAGCAATCAGCCCCAGCATTTT. Residues: CSARDVNSNQPQHF.

V is TRBV11-2 and J is TRBJ2-5; 14 nucleotides agree with TRBD2. V shed 5 bases and J 4 bases; nucleotides not matched to a gene: 6. Germline CDR1 reads SGHAT; CDR2 reads FQNNGV. CDR3 size: 16 residues. The CDR3, as DNA: TGTGCCAGCAGCCCGACTAGCGGGGGGGCCGTAGAGACCCAGTACTTC. It translates to CASSPTSGGAVETQYF. The complete variable domain, with remaining parts taken from reference TRBV11-2 and TRBJ2-5, reads EAGVAQSPRYKIIEKRQSVAFWCNPISGHATLYWYQQILGQGPKLLIQFQNNGVVDDSQLPKDRFSAERLKGVDSTLKIQPAKLEDSAVYLCASSPTSGGAVETQYFGPGTRLLVL.

This clonotype appeared a few times. CDR3: CASSPGTVTDTQYF. The CDR3 nucleotides read TGTGCCAGCTCACCGGGGACGGTCACAGATACGCAGTATTTT. The chain carries TRBV18 and TRBJ2-3, with D perhaps being TRBD1 or TRBD2 (5 bases each). The CDR3 loop spans 14 amino acids. The V and J ends lost 3 bases and 2 bases respectively, with 9 bases between them. Germline V gene lookup returns CDR1 KGHSH and CDR2 LQKENI. The full variable domain, rest sourced from reference TRBV18 and TRBJ2-3, is NAGVMQNPRHLVRRRGQEARLRCSPMKGHSHVYWYRQLPEEGLKFMVYLQKENIIDESGMPKERFSAEFPKEGPSILRIQQVVRGDSAAYFCASSPGTVTDTQYFGPGTRLTVL.

There are many counts of this clonotype. V and J are TRBV2 and TRBJ1-2; D unclear. Trimming left V 10 bases short and J 0 bases short, with 18 bases between. Germline CDR1 and CDR2: SNHLY and FYNNEI. The length of the CDR3 is 15 residues. The CDR3 coding sequence is TGTGCCACCCCGCCGAGCCGGGCTTCTAACTATGGCTACACCTTC. Amino acids: CATPPSRASNYGYTF.

The chain is built from TRBV20-1 and TRBJ1-6; D possibly corresponds to TRBD1 (6 bases). Deletions cut 6 bases from V and 1 base from J, with 10 bases between. This CDR3 contains 14 residues. In germline, CDR1 is DFQATT, CDR2 SNEGSKA (reference sequence). The CDR3 sequence is CSANTGSYNSPLHF. Here the CDR3 DNA reads TGCAGTGCAAACACAGGGTCCTATAATTCACCCCTCCACTTT.